This T cell receptor beta chain stems from a study of tumor-infiltrating lymphocytes in primary liver carcinoma. Whole-study context: All patients, whether men or women, fell within 30 to 69 years of age. Findings of the study overall: Tumor region pairs overlapped more than did tumor-adjacent and tumor-blood pairs. When set against blood, tumors had a significantly higher top-250-clone fraction (p = 0.039).

Per germline, CDR1 MNHNS and CDR2 SASEGT. The CDR3 has 15 residues. The V end lost 5 bases, the J end lost 1 base, and 13 bases lay between the germline ends. Co-extraction yielded RNA and DNA from about 20-30 mg of unsorted bulk tissue. All patients had surgically resected primary liver carcinoma. Turning to this clonotype: Its target is unknown.

Starting material of around 460 ng total RNA yielded TCR beta cDNA via a constant-region primer. Three nested multiplex PCR rounds, a slightly modified ARM-PCR method, built the TCR beta libraries. Rounds one and two of PCR, each of 10 cycles, were primed with TRBV1-TRBV30 forward primers and a C-beta reverse primer. TCRdb re-called the multiplex PCR reads through MiXCR, storing one row per CDR3 protein. The data contain about 74,000 distinct CDR3 sequences, roughly three quarters of them singletons. The clonotype comes from a man in his forties or fifties with primary liver carcinoma and hepatitis B virus infection. The sample consisted of liver tumor tissue from sampling region 4. The subset here: tumor region T4, right-lateral pole. The rearrangement uses TRBV6-1 and TRBJ2-3, with unresolved D. The CDR3 is CASSQSIRGTDTQYF. For the CDR3, the DNA is TGTGCCAGCAGTCAATCGATAAGGGGCACAGATACGCAGTATTTT.